This T cell receptor (beta chain) was documented in a study of blood T cells in healthy people across ages. About this clonotype: Its antigen remains unknown.

General study findings and limits: Researchers judged that diversity estimates from one million T cells fell short of true values. Unknown CMV status may confound age-related changes in expanded clones.

Healthy individuals of Caucasian origin from Russia, aged 6 to 90, served as donors. Donors each provided 9.5 to 10 milliliters of peripheral blood. Germline CDR1 reads DFQATT; CDR2 reads SNEGSKA (reference sequence). V was clipped by 6 bases and J by 7 bases; unmatched bases: 11. The CDR3 runs to 14 residues. The second PCR ran about 6 to 11 cycles with a sample-barcoded 5' primer and J-beta primers. TCRdb re-analysed the 5' RACE reads in MiXCR, keeping a single row per CDR3 protein. This table has over 1,500,000 distinct CDR3 sequences, around 40% appearing once. What was sequenced was blood. This chain uses TRBV20-1 with TRBJ1-5; 8 bases agree with TRBD1. The TCR comes from a human donor in good health. The DNA for the CDR3 is TGCAGTGCCACGGCCGGGACAGGACGACAGCCCCAGCATTTT. It specifies CSATAGTGRQPQHF.